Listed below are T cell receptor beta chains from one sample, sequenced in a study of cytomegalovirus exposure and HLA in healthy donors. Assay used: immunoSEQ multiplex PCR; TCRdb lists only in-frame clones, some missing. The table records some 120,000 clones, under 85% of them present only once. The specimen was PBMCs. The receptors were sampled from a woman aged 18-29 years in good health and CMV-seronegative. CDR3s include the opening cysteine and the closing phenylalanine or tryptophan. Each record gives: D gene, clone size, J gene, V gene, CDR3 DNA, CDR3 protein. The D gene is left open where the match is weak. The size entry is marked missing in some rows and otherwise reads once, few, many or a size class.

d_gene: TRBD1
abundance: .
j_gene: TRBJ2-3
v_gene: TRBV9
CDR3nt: TGTGCCAGCAGCCTAAACGCAGGGGGCGCATCAGATACGCAGTATTTT
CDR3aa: CASSLNAGGASDTQYF

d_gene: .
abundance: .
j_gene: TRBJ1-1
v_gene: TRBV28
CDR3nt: TGTGCCAGCAGTCGCCGGGGGGTCGAGGGGGAAGCTTTCTTT
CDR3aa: CASSRRGVEGEAFF

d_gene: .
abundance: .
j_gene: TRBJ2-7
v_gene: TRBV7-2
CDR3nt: TGTGCCAGCAGCTTAGACCCGGGGTCCCACTACGAGCAGTACTTC
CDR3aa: CASSLDPGSHYEQYF

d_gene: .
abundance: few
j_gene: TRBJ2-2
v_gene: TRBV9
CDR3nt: TGTGCCAGCAGAAGAACAGTGGACACCGGGGAGCTGTTTTTT
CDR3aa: CASRRTVDTGELFF

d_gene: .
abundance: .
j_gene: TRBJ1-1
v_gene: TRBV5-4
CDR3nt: TGTGCCAGCAGCCAAACTCGAGGGTCCCCGAACACTGAAGCTTTCTTT
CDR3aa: CASSQTRGSPNTEAFF

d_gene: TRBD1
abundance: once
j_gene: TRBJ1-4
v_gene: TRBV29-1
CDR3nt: TGCAGCGTTGCGCGGACAGGGTCTAATGAAAAACTGTTTTTT
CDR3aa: CSVARTGSNEKLFF

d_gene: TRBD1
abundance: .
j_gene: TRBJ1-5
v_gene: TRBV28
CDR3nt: TGTGCCAGCAGTTTTCCAGGGGGCTCCGGCAATCAGCCCCAGCATTTT
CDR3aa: CASSFPGGSGNQPQHF

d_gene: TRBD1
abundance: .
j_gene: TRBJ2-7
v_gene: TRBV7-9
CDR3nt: TGTGCCAGCAGCTTAGGTACCGGGACAGGGGACTACGAGCAGTACTTC
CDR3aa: CASSLGTGTGDYEQYF

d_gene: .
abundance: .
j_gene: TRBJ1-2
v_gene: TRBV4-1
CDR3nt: TGCGCCAGCAGCTCCCCCTCGGAGGGAAGGGGCTACACCTTC
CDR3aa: CASSSPSEGRGYTF

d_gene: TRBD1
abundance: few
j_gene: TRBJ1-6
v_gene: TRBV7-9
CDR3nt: TGTGCCAGCAGCCCACAGGGGGCACTCCTCCACTTT
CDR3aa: CASSPQGALLHF

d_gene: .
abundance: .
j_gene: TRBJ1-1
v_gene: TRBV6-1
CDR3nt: TGTGCCAGCAGTGCTGGGACACAGAACACTGAAGCTTTCTTT
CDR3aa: CASSAGTQNTEAFF

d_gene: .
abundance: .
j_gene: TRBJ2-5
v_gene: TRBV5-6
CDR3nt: TGTGCCAGCAGTTTAGCCCGAGAGACCCAGTACTTC
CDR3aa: CASSLARETQYF

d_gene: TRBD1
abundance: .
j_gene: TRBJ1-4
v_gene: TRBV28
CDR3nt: TGTGCCAGCAGTCCCGACAGGGACCCGGAAAAACTGTTTTTT
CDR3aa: CASSPDRDPEKLFF

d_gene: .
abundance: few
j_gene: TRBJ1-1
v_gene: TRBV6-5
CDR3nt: TGTGCCAGCAGTTTGGGACTTCCCGGGGGCACTGAAGCTTTCTTT
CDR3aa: CASSLGLPGGTEAFF

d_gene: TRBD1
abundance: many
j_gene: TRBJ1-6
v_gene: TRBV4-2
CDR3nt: TGTGCCAGCAGCCAGGATCCGGGACAGGGGAATTCACCCCTCCACTTT
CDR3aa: CASSQDPGQGNSPLHF

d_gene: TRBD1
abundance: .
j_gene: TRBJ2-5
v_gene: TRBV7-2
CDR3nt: TGTGCCAGCAGCTTAAGCAGGGGGAGAGAGACCCAGTACTTC
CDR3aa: CASSLSRGRETQYF

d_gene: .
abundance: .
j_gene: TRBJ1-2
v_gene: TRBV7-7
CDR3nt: TGTGCTAGCAGCGCCTTCTATGCGGGCTACACCTTC
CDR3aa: CASSAFYAGYTF

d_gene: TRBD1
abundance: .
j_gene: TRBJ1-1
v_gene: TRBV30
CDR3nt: TGTGCCTGGAAGACAGGGGCTGTGAACACTGAAGCTTTCTTT
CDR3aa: CAWKTGAVNTEAFF

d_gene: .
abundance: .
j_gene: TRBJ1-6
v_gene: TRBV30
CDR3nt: TGTGCCTGGCTACTGAATTCACCCCTCCACTTT
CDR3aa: CAWLLNSPLHF

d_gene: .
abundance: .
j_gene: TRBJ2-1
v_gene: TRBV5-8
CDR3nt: TGTGCCAGCAGCCCGTTACAGTGGCATGAGCAGTTCTTC
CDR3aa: CASSPLQWHEQFF

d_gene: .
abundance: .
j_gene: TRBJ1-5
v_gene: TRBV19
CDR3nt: TGTGCCAGTAGTATAGTAGGAGGGCAGCCCCAGCATTTT
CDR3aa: CASSIVGGQPQHF

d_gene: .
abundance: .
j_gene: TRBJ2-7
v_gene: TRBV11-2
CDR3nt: TGTGCCAGCAGGAGCGGAATCTCCTACGAGCAGTACTTC
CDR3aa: CASRSGISYEQYF

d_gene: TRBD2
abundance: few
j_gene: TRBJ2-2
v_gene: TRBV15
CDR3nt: TGTGCCACCAGCAGAGGGGGACTAGGGAACACCGGGGAGCTGTTTTTT
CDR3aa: CATSRGGLGNTGELFF

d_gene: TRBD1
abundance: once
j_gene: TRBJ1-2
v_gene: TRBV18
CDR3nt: TGTGCCAGCTCACCGGATCAGGGGGCTGGCTACACCTTC
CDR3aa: CASSPDQGAGYTF

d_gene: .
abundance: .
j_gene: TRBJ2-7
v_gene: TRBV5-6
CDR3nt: TGTGCCAGCAGCTTGGCGGGTGGGGGGGGCTTTTGGGAGCAGTACTTC
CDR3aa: CASSLAGGGGFWEQYF